A selection of T cell receptor beta chains follows, all from one sample in a study of cytomegalovirus exposure and HLA in healthy donors. Clones were sequenced by immunoSEQ multiplex PCR, and TCRdb holds only the in-frame ones, with some missing. The table lists 150,000 to 200,000 clones, roughly 84% of them singletons. Sample: PBMCs. The receptors shown here come from a man aged 18-30 years in good health and CMV-seropositive. Both conserved end residues are part of each CDR3. Each record gives: V gene, D gene, J gene, clone size, CDR3 protein, CDR3 DNA. The D gene is left open where the match is weak. The listing skips clone size in some rows; elsewhere it reads once, few, many or a size class.

TRBV6-1	.	TRBJ2-5	.	CASSVPRGETQYF	TGTGCCAGCAGTGTCCCTAGAGGAGAGACCCAGTACTTC
TRBV5-4	.	TRBJ2-7	.	CASSLIGGTAYEQYF	TGTGCCAGCAGCTTGATCGGCGGGACCGCCTACGAGCAGTACTTC
TRBV9	.	TRBJ2-1	.	CASSAMGGVGNEQFF	TGTGCCAGCAGCGCGATGGGGGGAGTGGGGAATGAGCAGTTCTTC
TRBV27	.	TRBJ2-2	.	CASSSSSLGELFF	TGTGCCAGCAGTTCGTCTAGCTTAGGGGAGCTGTTTTTT
TRBV25-1	.	TRBJ2-2	.	CASSQRVTPGTNSGELFF	TGTGCCAGCAGTCAAAGGGTCACCCCGGGAACCAACTCCGGGGAGCTGTTTTTT
TRBV4-1	.	TRBJ2-2	.	CASSQVVYTGELFF	TGCGCCAGCAGCCAAGTAGTCTACACCGGGGAGCTGTTTTTT
TRBV6-1	.	TRBJ1-2	.	CANRGGRDGYTF	TGTGCCAACAGAGGAGGAAGGGATGGCTACACCTTC
TRBV9	.	TRBJ2-2	once	CASSVGGLNTGELFF	TGTGCCAGCAGCGTAGGGGGCTTGAACACCGGGGAGCTGTTTTTT
TRBV6-5	.	TRBJ1-1	.	CASSSDSMNTEAFF	TGTGCCAGCAGTTCGGACAGCATGAACACTGAAGCTTTCTTT
TRBV27	.	TRBJ1-3	.	CASGRIGPKSSGNTIYF	TGTGCCAGCGGTCGAATTGGGCCCAAGAGCTCTGGAAACACCATATATTTT
TRBV7-3	.	TRBJ2-7	.	CASSLTRDYEQYF	TGTGCCAGCAGCTTAACGCGGGATTACGAGCAGTACTTC
TRBV25-1	TRBD2	TRBJ2-3	.	CASSGLAGGGSGTDTQYF	TGTGCCAGCAGTGGCCTAGCGGGAGGAGGCTCGGGCACAGATACGCAGTATTTT
TRBV25-1	.	TRBJ1-1	.	CASSGQGTTEAFF	TGTGCCAGCAGTGGCCAGGGAACCACTGAAGCTTTCTTT
TRBV15	.	TRBJ1-3	.	CATSRERGPGMNTIYF	TGTGCCACCAGCAGAGAAAGGGGCCCAGGGATGAACACCATATATTTT
TRBV10-1	.	TRBJ2-7	.	CASRPPTLAPSHEQYF	TGCGCCAGCAGGCCCCCTACCCTAGCTCCGTCCCACGAGCAGTACTTC
TRBV5-1	TRBD1	TRBJ1-2	few	CASSLTGQINYTF	TGCGCCAGCAGCCTCACGGGACAGATTAACTACACCTTC
TRBV6-1	TRBD2	TRBJ2-5	.	CASSERGLAGGWETQYF	TGTGCCAGCAGTGAAAGAGGACTAGCGGGAGGGTGGGAGACCCAGTACTTC
TRBV18	.	TRBJ2-7	.	CASSILGRLRGLTYEQYF	TGTGCCAGCTCGATCTTGGGAAGATTACGGGGGTTGACCTACGAGCAGTACTTC
TRBV27	TRBD2	TRBJ2-7	.	CASSLSLAVSSYEQYF	TGTGCCAGCAGTTTATCGCTAGCGGTGAGCTCCTACGAGCAGTACTTC
TRBV28	.	TRBJ2-5	few	CASKPLDSPQETQYF	TGTGCCAGCAAGCCTCTCGACAGCCCCCAAGAGACCCAGTACTTC
TRBV9	TRBD2	TRBJ2-3	.	CASSLGTSGMTDTQYF	TGTGCCAGCAGCCTAGGGACTAGCGGGATGACAGATACGCAGTATTTT
TRBV9	.	TRBJ1-4	.	CASSVSGREKLFF	TGTGCCAGCAGCGTATCGGGTCGGGAAAAACTGTTTTTT
TRBV28	TRBD1	TRBJ1-2	.	CASSLGQGRGYTF	TGTGCCAGCAGTCTTGGACAGGGTAGGGGCTACACCTTC
TRBV28	TRBD2	TRBJ2-2	.	CASSFIREAGELFF	TGTGCCAGCAGTTTTATTCGGGAGGCCGGGGAGCTGTTTTTT
TRBV19	.	TRBJ1-5	.	CASSSEGRANQPQHF	TGTGCCAGTAGTTCTGAGGGCAGAGCCAATCAGCCCCAGCATTTT
TRBV28	.	TRBJ2-1	.	CASSSSNYNEQFF	TGTGCCAGCAGTTCGAGCAATTACAATGAGCAGTTCTTC
TRBV5-6	.	TRBJ1-2	few	CASSSTYRFLWGGYTF	TGTGCCAGCAGCTCAACCTACAGGTTCCTTTGGGGTGGCTACACCTTC
TRBV2	TRBD1	TRBJ1-3	.	CASREQGAPGNTIYF	TGTGCCAGCAGGGAACAGGGGGCTCCCGGAAACACCATATATTTT
TRBV13	.	TRBJ2-7	many	CASSSSEGTYEQYF	TGTGCCAGCAGCAGCTCAGAGGGTACCTACGAGCAGTACTTC
TRBV7-6	.	TRBJ2-7	.	CASSLDAHGYEQYF	TGTGCCAGCAGCTTAGACGCCCACGGGTACGAGCAGTACTTC
TRBV6-5	TRBD2	TRBJ2-7	.	CASSYTGTSGNYEQYF	TGTGCCAGCAGTTACACCGGGACTAGCGGAAATTACGAGCAGTACTTC